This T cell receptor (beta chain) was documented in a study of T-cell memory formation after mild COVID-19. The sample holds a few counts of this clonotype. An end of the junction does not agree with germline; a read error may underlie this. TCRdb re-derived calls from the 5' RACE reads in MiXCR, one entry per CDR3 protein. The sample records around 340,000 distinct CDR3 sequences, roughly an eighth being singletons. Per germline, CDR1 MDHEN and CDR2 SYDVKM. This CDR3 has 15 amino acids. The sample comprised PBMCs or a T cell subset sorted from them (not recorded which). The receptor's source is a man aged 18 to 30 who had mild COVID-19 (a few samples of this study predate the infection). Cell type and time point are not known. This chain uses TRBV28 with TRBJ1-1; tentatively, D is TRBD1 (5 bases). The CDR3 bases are TGTGCCTCTTCCGTCGGGGGGGGAATGAGGACTGAAGATTTCTTT. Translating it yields CASSVGGGMRTEDFF.